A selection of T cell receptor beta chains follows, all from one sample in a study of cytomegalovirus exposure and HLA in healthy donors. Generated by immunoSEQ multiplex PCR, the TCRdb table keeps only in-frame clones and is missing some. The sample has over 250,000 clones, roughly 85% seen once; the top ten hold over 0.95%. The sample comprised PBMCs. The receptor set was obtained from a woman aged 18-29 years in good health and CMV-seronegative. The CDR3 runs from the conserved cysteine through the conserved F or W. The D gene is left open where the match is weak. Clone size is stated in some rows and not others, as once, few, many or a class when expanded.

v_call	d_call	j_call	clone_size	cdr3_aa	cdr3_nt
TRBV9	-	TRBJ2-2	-	CASSVDFHGELFF	TGTGCCAGCAGCGTAGACTTTCACGGGGAGCTGTTTTTT
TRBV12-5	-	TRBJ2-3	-	CASGLVLGGEGTTDTQYF	TGTGCTAGTGGTTTGGTACTGGGGGGAGAGGGGACCACAGATACGCAGTATTTT
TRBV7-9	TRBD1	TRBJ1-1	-	CASSSDRVWDEAFF	TGTGCCAGCAGCTCCGACAGGGTTTGGGATGAAGCTTTCTTT
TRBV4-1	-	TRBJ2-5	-	CASSQSGETQYF	TGCGCCAGCAGCCAATCTGGCGAGACCCAGTACTTC
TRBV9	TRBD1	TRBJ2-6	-	CASSVTGVLGSGANVLTF	TGTGCCAGCAGCGTAACAGGGGTGTTAGGCTCTGGGGCCAACGTCCTGACTTTC
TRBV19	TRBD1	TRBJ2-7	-	CASSVEGQGSYEQYF	TGTGCCAGTAGTGTTGAGGGACAGGGCTCCTACGAGCAGTACTTC
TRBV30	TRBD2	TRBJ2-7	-	CAWSPGTSVYEQYF	TGTGCCTGGAGCCCCGGGACTAGCGTCTACGAGCAGTACTTC
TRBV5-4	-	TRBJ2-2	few	CASSLSRGWTGELFF	TGTGCCAGCAGCTTGAGCCGGGGATGGACCGGGGAGCTGTTTTTT
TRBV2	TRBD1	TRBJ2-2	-	CASTHRGLGAVFF	TGTGCCAGCACCCACAGGGGGCTGGGTGCGGTGTTTTTT
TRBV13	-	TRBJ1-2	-	CASSLEPGQNYGYTF	TGTGCCAGCAGCTTAGAACCAGGCCAGAACTATGGCTACACCTTC
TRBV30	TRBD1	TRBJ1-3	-	CAWGQTGAGNTIYF	TGTGCCTGGGGTCAGACAGGGGCTGGAAACACCATATATTTT
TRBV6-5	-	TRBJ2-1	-	CASSWTENYNEQFF	TGTGCCAGCAGTTGGACAGAAAACTACAATGAGCAGTTCTTC
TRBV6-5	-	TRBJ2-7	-	CASSRLGESSYEQYF	TGTGCCAGCAGCCGACTGGGAGAGAGCTCCTACGAGCAGTACTTC
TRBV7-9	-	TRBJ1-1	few	CASSSTVNTEAFF	TGTGCCAGCAGTTCTACAGTGAACACTGAAGCTTTCTTT